This T cell receptor beta chain was recovered during a study of regulatory T cells in long-lasting Graves disease. Study-wide results and caveats: Not thyroid tissue but only peripheral blood was studied. When disease was persistent, TRBV28, TRBJ1-2 and TRBJ2-5 were the favored segments.

The V end was cut by 4 bases, the J end by 10 bases, with 18 bases between. CDR3 size: 13 residues. The germline gives CDR1 DFQATT, CDR2 SNEGSKA (reference sequence). As to time point: newly diagnosed GD, antithyroid drugs for less than 3 months. TCR sequences were obtained from RNA taken from PBMCs. The TCR beta library used iRepertoire HTBI primers with Arm-PCR amplification of CDR3. TCRdb re-called the multiplex PCR reads with MiXCR, one entry per CDR3 protein. The sample consists of about 610,000 distinct CDR3 sequences, 15% to 20% of them appearing once. There are a few counts of this clonotype. No antigen is known for it. Here the CDR3 omits its conserved ending phenylalanine or tryptophan, so a read error is the likely source. This sample also belongs to another study, concerning T cells in Graves' hyperthyroidism and ophthalmopathy. That work adds: The model anticipated ophthalmopathy a median about 7.1 months pre-onset.

The TCR comes from a man between 18 and 35 years old with Graves disease. Sequencing was performed on peripheral blood mononuclear cells (PBMCs), taken at new diagnosis, from a patient treated with antithyroid drugs. The V and J genes are TRBV20-1 and TRBJ2-3, with D tentatively TRBD2 (5 bases). CDR3 region: CSAKDSPRIAQYS. The DNA of the CDR3 is TGCAGTGCTAAGGACTCGCCCCGTATTGCGCAGTATTCT.